The rows below give T cell receptor beta chains drawn from one sample of a study of blood T cell repertoires in COVID-19. TCRdb's table, derived via immunoSEQ multiplex PCR, lists solely in-frame clones and lacks some. The table includes some 250,000 clones, around 79% detected once. The sequenced sample consisted of peripheral blood. Source of these receptors: a woman older than 75 with acute or convalescent COVID-19. Both conserved end residues are part of each CDR3. A D gene is named only where the DNA matches it firmly. Not every row has a clone size; where given, it reads once, few, many or a size class.

>.|TRBV15|.|TRBJ2-3
TGTGCCACCAGCAGAGATCTGGATACGCAGTATTTT
CATSRDLDTQYF
>.|TRBV4-1|.|TRBJ1-5
TGCGCCAGCAGCCAAGATGGTACAGGAGCTAAAAGAGATCAGCCCCAGCATTTT
CASSQDGTGAKRDQPQHF
>.|TRBV4-3|.|TRBJ1-6
TGCGCCAGCAGCCTCACCAGGGGTAGCCATAATTCACCCCTCCACTTT
CASSLTRGSHNSPLHF
>.|TRBV5-6|TRBD1|TRBJ1-1
TGTGCCAGCAGCTGGGGGGACAGGAACACTGAAGCTTTCTTT
CASSWGDRNTEAFF
>once|TRBV9|.|TRBJ1-1
TGTGCCAGCACCTTGGGAGGGGACACTGAAGCTTTCTTT
CASTLGGDTEAFF
>.|TRBV6-5|.|TRBJ1-2
TGTGCCAGCAGTTACGGGGGGAACTATGGCTACACCTTC
CASSYGGNYGYTF
>.|TRBV6-5|TRBD1|TRBJ1-1
TGTGCCAGCAGCCCACCCGGGACAGGGGGCTCTGAAGCTTTCTTT
CASSPPGTGGSEAFF
>.|TRBV6-6|TRBD1|TRBJ1-2
TGTGCCAGCAGTTACGGACAGGGCACCTATGGCTACACCTTC
CASSYGQGTYGYTF
>once|TRBV6-2/TRBV6-3|.|TRBJ1-1
TGTGCCAGCAGTTACGTGCAGGGCTGGCCAGAGAACACTGAAGCTTTCTTT
CASSYVQGWPENTEAFF
>.|TRBV6-1|TRBD1|TRBJ1-1
TGTGCCAGCAGTGCCAGGGACAGGGGACTGACAAACACTGAAGCTTTCTTT
CASSARDRGLTNTEAFF
>once|TRBV6-5|TRBD1|TRBJ1-2
TGTGCCAGCAGTTACCGACAGGGGGCTGATGGCTACACCTTC
CASSYRQGADGYTF
>once|TRBV9|.|TRBJ2-3
TGTGCCAGCAACGGACAGTTCACAGATACGCAGTATTTT
CASNGQFTDTQYF